Listed here is a single T cell receptor beta chain. The antigen is unknown. The authors ran the immunoSEQ assay, v3.0, at survey level. Libraries were prepared by immunoSEQ multiplex PCR; TCRdb keeps only in-frame clonotypes and omits some of them. The sample contains about 28,000 clones, roughly 80% of which appear only once. This specimen belongs to a study of long-term antiretroviral therapy in people with HIV. Study-wide results and limits: The repertoire was dominated at all time points by clones expanded before ART.

The receptor comes from a man in his forties or fifties with HIV. Sequencing used unsorted PBMCs, obtained 3 years after starting antiretroviral therapy.

The CDR3 DNA follows: TGTGCCAGCCAGACTAGCGGGAGTCTATTAGAGACCCAGTACTTC. Translation: CASQTSGSLLETQYF. The chain recombines TRBV6-6 with TRBJ2-5, with 12 bases identical to TRBD2. After removal of 8 bases from V and 4 bases from J, the junction contained 8 bases not matched to a gene. The CDR3 runs to 15 residues. Per germline, CDR1 MNHNY and CDR2 SVGAGI (reference sequence).